This TCR beta chain stems from a study of vaccination and CD4 T cells after COVID-19. Study overall: Convalescent donors were composed of six males and four females, of whom two were Hispanic. The interval from dose two to post-vaccine sampling had a median of around 79 days, and it ranged from 14 to 241. Cellular stimulation was performed using overlapping spike peptides derived from SARS-CoV-2, HCoV-NL63, HCoV-OC43 and HCoV-229E. Study results and caveats: From approximately 21 to 40, the median of SARS-CoV-2-reactive clonotypes rose without reaching significance.

As to treatment: 10-day PBMC culture with coronavirus spike peptide pools or control peptides (ViraFEST assay). Sequencing of cultured CD4+ T cell DNA used the Oncomine TCR Beta short-read assay. In TCRdb, the PCR reads were re-called with MiXCR into one record per CDR3 protein. The data show approximately 19,000 distinct CDR3 sequences, nearly 55% seen once. About this clonotype itself: Its specificity is not known.

Trimming left V 3 bases short and J 3 bases short, with 8 bases between. This CDR3 region has 13 residues. Material: CD4+ T cells from blood, cultured in vitro. J is TRBJ2-5 and V is TRBV12-3 or TRBV12-4, with a tentative D call TRBD1 (7 bases). The receptor's source is a human donor who had recovered from COVID-19. The CDR3 region is CASSFRGEETQYF. DNA of the CDR3: TGTGCCAGCAGTTTCAGGGGGGAAGAGACCCAGTACTTC.